This T cell receptor (delta chain) was identified during a study of Vδ1+ human thymocytes. In regard to this clone: Its antigen is still unknown.

The study, taken as a whole, reports: Thymic TRG and TRD repertoires appeared highly polyclonal, with Gaussian CDR3 length distributions. Unexpected Vdelta2 sequences could cause misinterpretation of bulk repertoire data.

Sequences come from RNA converted to cDNA by reverse transcription. Multiplex PCR used pooled V-gene forward primers and a constant-region reverse primer to amplify CDR3s. TCRdb ran CATT on the multiplex PCR reads. The table has 45,000 to 60,000 delta-chain clones, about 16% seen once. CDR1 is TSWWSYY and CDR2 is QGS in the germline V gene. Trimming removed 3 bases from V and 3 bases from J, with 32 bases in between. The CDR3 length is 21 residues. This clonotype originated in a boy under two years old who had congenital heart surgery. V is TRDV1 and J is TRDJ1, with D perhaps TRDD3 (6 bases). Sequencing used Vdelta1+ gamma-delta thymocytes from the thymus. Subset in this sample: FACS-sorted CD3+ TCRalphabeta- TCRVdelta1+ TCRVdelta2- thymocytes. The CDR3 spells CALGESLLVLGGCEVPDKLIF. The CDR3, as DNA: TGTGCTCTTGGGGAGTCCCTACTTGTACTGGGCGGATGTGAGGTACCCGATAAACTCATCTTT.